The sequence of this T cell receptor beta chain was determined in a study of cytomegalovirus exposure and HLA in healthy donors. General observations from the study: Associated with HLA alleles at 0.05 false discovery rate in a later analysis were some 18,000 TCR beta sequences. A few CMV-associated chains proved CMV antigen-specific in vitro.

CDR3 length: 13 residues. With 5 bases removed from V and 8 bases from J, the gap between germline ends came to 13 bases. Germline loops: CDR1 SNHLY, CDR2 FYNNEI. PCR employed 60 Vbeta and 13 Jbeta primers. This table comes from immunoSEQ multiplex PCR, and its TCRdb copy is limited to in-frame clones, with some not included. The sample lists about 100,000 clones, approximately 76% occurring once. Notes on this clone: Its cognate antigen is unknown.

The gene calls are TRBV2 and TRBJ2-1, with D hard to call. This TCR came from a man aged 35-49 years in good health and CMV-seropositive. Specimen: PBMCs. DNA of the CDR3: TGTGCCAGCAGTAATCAACTTCCTGATGAGCAGTTCTTC. Residues: CASSNQLPDEQFF.